These 29 T cell receptor beta chains share one sample of origin, sequenced in a study of early T cells in non-severe SARS-CoV-2 infection (dated by TCRdb to the early 2020s). The library was made by 5' RACE. For sequencing, a NextSeq 500 was employed. TCRdb's own reprocessing of the public reads used fastp at Q25 and MiXCR and kept productive beta chains. Under each unique CDR3 protein, matching rows form one entry showing the most common genes and DNA. The table for this sample lists around 27,000 distinct CDR3 sequences; about 6% of them were counted only once. The ten biggest clones cover over 20% of the sample. Material for sequencing was whole blood. These TCRs come from an adult who was a healthcare worker with PCR-confirmed SARS-CoV-2 infection or an uninfected control (not recorded which).

This clonotype showed up many times. This chain links TRBV20-1 with TRBJ2-1; TRBD2 matches 10 bases. The CDR3 has 16 residues. Germline lookup yields CDR1 DFQATT and CDR2 SNEGSKA (reference sequence). Unmatched junction bases numbered 6, after V lost 0 bases and J lost 4 bases. The CDR3 loop reads CSARDNLAGEYNEQFF. Written as DNA, the CDR3 is TGCAGTGCTAGAGATAACCTAGCGGGAGAGTACAATGAGCAGTTCTTC.

Many counts were recorded for this clonotype. The chain links TRBV11-3 to TRBJ2-2; D gene ambiguous. The CDR3 extends over 13 amino acids. Trimming took off 8 bases at V and 7 bases at J, with 14 bases between the two ends. In germline, CDR1 is SGHNT, CDR2 YENEEA. The chain's CDR3 is CASAPGHGGELFF. As DNA, the CDR3 is TGTGCCAGCGCCCCTGGGCACGGCGGGGAGCTGTTTTTT.

This clonotype showed up many times. The chain joins TRBV9 to TRBJ2-1; D unresolved. The germline V gene encodes CDR1 SGDLS and CDR2 YYNGEE. Trimming shortened V by 3 bases and J by 8 bases, and 18 bases separated the two germline ends. The CDR3 runs 15 residues. The CDR3 here is CASSALQEPTDEQFF. CDR3 nucleotide sequence: TGTGCCAGCAGCGCCCTCCAAGAGCCCACAGATGAGCAGTTCTTC.

This clonotype was seen many times. This chain connects TRBV20-1 to TRBJ2-1, with 12 nucleotides matching TRBD2. The CDR3 is 15 residues long. Germline values: CDR1 DFQATT, CDR2 SNEGSKA (reference sequence). Trimming removed 6 bases from V and 10 bases from J; junction bases left unmatched: 13. CDR3 protein: CSATLAGGRFGEQFF. DNA for the CDR3: TGCAGTGCAACCCTAGCGGGGGGGCGTTTTGGGGAGCAGTTCTTC.

This clonotype was recorded a few times. The chain uses TRBV2 and TRBJ2-7; 10 positions match TRBD1. J gave up 3 bases and V 6 bases, and 5 bases lay outside the gene matches. The CDR3 totals 14 residues. Per germline, CDR1 SNHLY and CDR2 FYNNEI. The CDR3 region is CASSDRGHIYEQYF. CDR3 in DNA: TGTGCCAGCAGCGACAGGGGGCATATCTACGAGCAGTACTTC.

This clonotype has only a few counts. The rearrangement joins TRBV7-9 to TRBJ2-5; D possibly corresponds to TRBD2 (6 bases). Per the germline V gene, CDR1 is SEHNR and CDR2 is FQNEAQ (reference sequence). The germline V and J ends were trimmed by 4 bases and 6 bases, with 18 bases remaining between them. CDR3 length: 15 amino acids. DNA of the CDR3: TGTGCCAGCAGCTCATCCGGGGGAGATGGAAAGACCCAGTACTTC. Translating gives CASSSSGGDGKTQYF.

This clonotype was counted at least ten times. The gene calls are TRBV30 and TRBJ2-3; TRBD2 aligns across 10 bases. The V and J ends lost 5 bases and 1 base, in that order; junction bases with no gene match: 6. Germline CDR1 GTSNPN, CDR2 SVGIG (reference sequence). The CDR3 has 15 amino acids. This CDR3 reads CAWGPSGRGTDTQYF. The CDR3 DNA reads TGTGCCTGGGGCCCCAGCGGGAGGGGCACAGATACGCAGTATTTT. The full variable domain, completed using reference TRBV30 and TRBJ2-3, is SQTIHQWPATLVQPVGSPLSLECTVEGTSNPNLYWYRQAAGRGLQLLFYSVGIGQISSEVPQNLSASRPQDRQFILSSKKLLLSDSGFYLCAWGPSGRGTDTQYFGPGTRLTVL.

This clonotype was counted ten times or more. The J gene is TRBJ2-3, the V gene TRBV7-8; no clear D. V gave up 1 base and J gave up 6 bases, with 5 bases separating them. CDR3 length: 12 amino acids. The germline CDR1 and CDR2 sequences are SGHVS and FQNEAQ. CDR3 protein: CASSLGTDTQYF. The CDR3 region has the DNA TGTGCCAGCAGCTTAGGGACGGATACGCAGTATTTT.

This clonotype was recorded at least ten times. This sequence joins TRBV21-1 and TRBJ2-7; TRBD1, the D gene given by the table, was not confirmed from the DNA. TRBV21-1 is designated a pseudogene. This CDR3 is 15 amino acids long. The CDR3 region has the DNA TGTGCCAGCAGCTCCAGGGGGGTACAGTCCTACGAGCAGTACTTC. Translation gives CASSSRGVQSYEQYF.

This clonotype was counted many times. The chain has TRBV12-3 or TRBV12-4 and TRBJ2-1, with TRBD1 matching 7 bases. The CDR3 is 11 amino acids. The J segment lost 13 bases and the V segment lost 5 bases, leaving 5 bases of the junction unmatched. CDR3: CASSNQGVQFF. For the CDR3, the DNA is TGTGCCAGCAGTAATCAGGGGGTACAGTTCTTC.

In this sample, this clonotype turned up many times. This chain connects TRBV5-1 to TRBJ2-3, with D perhaps being TRBD1 or TRBD2 (5 bases each). This CDR3 is 14 amino acids long. The germline V and J ends were trimmed by 3 bases and 2 bases, with 10 bases remaining between them. The germline V gene has CDR1 SGHRS and CDR2 YFSETQ. CDR3 sequence (DNA): TGCGCCAGCAGCTCAGGGACCAACACAGATACGCAGTATTTT. As protein: CASSSGTNTDTQYF.

The sample holds many counts of this clonotype. The chain has TRBV29-1 and TRBJ2-1; D is possibly TRBD1 (6 bases). Germline V gene sequence: CDR1 SQVTM, CDR2 ANQGSEA. V lost 4 bases and J 12 bases, leaving 10 bases between the germline ends. CDR3 size: 10 residues. Here the CDR3 reads CSVGDTGQFF. Here the CDR3 DNA reads TGCAGCGTTGGGGACACCGGGCAGTTCTTC.

There are a few counts of this clonotype. CDR3 amino acids: CASSLDHPGMGYNEQFF. The CDR3 nucleotides are TGTGCCAGCAGCTTAGATCATCCAGGGATGGGCTACAATGAGCAGTTCTTC. The chain employs TRBV7-8 and TRBJ2-1; possible D gene TRBD1, 5 bases. Trimming removed 1 base at V and 3 bases at J, with 16 bases between. There are 17 residues in the CDR3. The germline gives CDR1 SGHVS, CDR2 FQNEAQ.

In its sample, this clonotype was seen many times. The V gene is TRBV12-5, the J gene TRBJ2-1, with D hard to call. The CDR3 has 12 residues. CDR1 and CDR2 from the germline V gene are LGHNT and FRNRAP. V was clipped by 6 bases and J by 8 bases, with 11 bases between them. The CDR3 nucleotides are TGTGCTAGTGGACCCCCTGGTGATGAGCAGTTCTTC. Translation: CASGPPGDEQFF.

This clonotype has at least ten counts. This chain uses TRBV20-1 with TRBJ1-6; D gene unclear. V was shortened by 3 bases and J by 8 bases, with 14 bases between the two germline ends. Germline V gene lookup returns CDR1 DFQATT and CDR2 SNEGSKA (reference sequence). The length of the CDR3 is 14 residues. CDR3 protein: CSARGPGRDSPLHF. The CDR3 DNA reads TGCAGTGCTAGGGGCCCCGGGAGGGATTCACCCCTCCACTTT.

This clonotype was seen repeatedly, ten times or more. This chain connects TRBV5-1 to TRBJ2-1; 8 nucleotides match TRBD2. Germline CDR1 reads SGHRS; CDR2 reads YFSETQ. Losses at the gene ends were 0 bases for V and 7 bases for J; bases not matched to a gene: 12. The CDR3 contains 17 residues. The CDR3 nucleotides are TGCGCCAGCAGCTTGGAGATGGGTAGCGGGGAAAGGAATGAGCAGTTCTTC. This translates into CASSLEMGSGERNEQFF.

This clonotype was recorded many times. The J gene is TRBJ2-7, the V gene TRBV10-3, with 7 bases identical to TRBD2. CDR1 and CDR2 (germline): ENHRY, SYGVKD. The CDR3 is 16 residues long. Losses at the gene ends were 4 bases for V and 0 bases for J; bases not matched to a gene: 9. CDR3 region: CAISARDYRSSYEQYF. CDR3 DNA sequence: TGTGCCATCAGTGCCCGGGACTACCGGAGCTCCTACGAGCAGTACTTC.

Ten or more counts support this clonotype. The chain's CDR3 is CAAPGLGTEAFF. The DNA of the CDR3 is TGTGCCGCCCCGGGCCTGGGGACTGAAGCTTTCTTT. This chain uses TRBV7-9 with TRBJ1-1; D is unresolved. CDR1 SEHNR and CDR2 FQNEAQ come from the germline V gene (reference sequence). V was pared by 11 bases and J by 5 bases, with 15 bases between. This CDR3 has 12 amino acids.

This chain links TRBV10-3 with TRBJ2-5, with D perhaps TRBD1 (6 bases). CDR1 is ENHRY and CDR2 is SYGVKD in the germline V gene. The CDR3 has 15 amino acids. The V end was cut by 6 bases, the J end by 3 bases, with 17 bases between. CDR3 DNA: TGTGCCATCAGCATTGGGCGGACAGCAAAAGAGACCCAGTACTTC. The encoded protein is CAISIGRTAKETQYF.

The table lists this clonotype with a few counts. DNA for the CDR3: TGCGCCAGCAGCCCACTTGCTACAGGGGTTGGTTCCTACAATGAGCAGTTCTTC. As protein: CASSPLATGVGSYNEQFF. The rearrangement joins TRBV5-1 to TRBJ2-1; TRBD1 agrees at 7 bases. With 4 bases clipped from V and 1 base from J, the junction kept 14 bases outside the gene matches. The CDR3 is made up of 18 amino acids. Germline values: CDR1 SGHRS, CDR2 YFSETQ.

This clonotype was counted ten times or more. The chain couples TRBV2 to TRBJ2-7, with 10 bases aligning to TRBD1. Trimming took 2 bases from V and 4 from J; bases not matched to a gene: 5. The CDR3 has 15 amino acids. Germline-derived CDR1 and CDR2 are SNHLY and FYNNEI. DNA for the CDR3: TGTGCCAGCAGTGAATTGGGACAGGGGTTTTACGAGCAGTACTTC. It is translated as CASSELGQGFYEQYF.

This clonotype was seen many times. The chain combines TRBV11-2 with TRBJ2-1; D perhaps matches TRBD1 (6 bases). V was pared by 8 bases and J by 9 bases, with 17 bases between. The germline V gene encodes CDR1 SGHAT and CDR2 FQNNGV. The CDR3 contains 13 residues. The CDR3 protein is CASRDTFRGEQFF. The CDR3 bases are TGTGCCAGCCGCGACACCTTCAGGGGTGAGCAGTTCTTC.

Ten or more counts support this clonotype. V and J are TRBV19 and TRBJ1-5; perhaps TRBD1 as D (6 bases). From germline, CDR1 is LNHDA and CDR2 SQIVND (reference sequence). The CDR3 has 15 residues. V dropped 9 bases and J dropped 0 bases, with 15 bases sitting between them. CDR3 residues: CASRMGAYSNQPQHF. As DNA, the CDR3 is TGTGCCAGCCGCATGGGGGCCTATAGCAATCAGCCCCAGCATTTT.

This clonotype turned up a few times. The V call is TRBV5-1, the J call TRBJ1-5; 7 nucleotides agree with TRBD1. CDR1 is SGHRS, CDR2 YFSETQ, per germline. V gave up 4 bases and J gave up 4 bases; unmatched junction bases: 5. The CDR3 length is 14 residues. CDR3 region: CASSPGTANQPQHF. The CDR3 region has the DNA TGCGCCAGCAGCCCCGGGACAGCTAATCAGCCCCAGCATTTT.

This clonotype occurred many times. The chain recombines TRBV18 with TRBJ2-1, with TRBD1 as a possible D gene (6 bases). Trimming removed 4 bases from V and 8 bases from J, with 18 bases in between. This CDR3 contains 15 residues. Germline V gene sequence: CDR1 KGHSH, CDR2 LQKENI. The CDR3 loop is CASSLGARGNDEQFF. The CDR3 bases are TGTGCCAGCTCACTTGGGGCTAGGGGGAACGATGAGCAGTTCTTC.

At least ten counts were recorded for this clonotype. The genes are TRBV7-3 and TRBJ2-1; 10 bases fit TRBD2. The CDR3 contains 15 residues. J was trimmed by 2 bases and V by 5 bases; bases with no gene match: 3. Germline CDR1 SGHTA, CDR2 FQGTGA. In nucleotides, the CDR3 is TGTGCCAGCAGCCCACTAGCGGGACCCTACAATGAGCAGTTCTTC. It translates to CASSPLAGPYNEQFF.

The V call is TRBV18, the J call TRBJ2-1, with D possibly being TRBD1 or TRBD2 (6 bases each). The CDR3 extends over 16 amino acids. CDR1 KGHSH and CDR2 LQKENI come from the germline V gene. The germline V and J ends were trimmed by 0 bases and 9 bases, with 18 bases remaining between them. CDR3 residues: CASSPPGAGLVSEQFF. The CDR3 DNA is TGTGCCAGCTCACCACCGGGGGCGGGGTTGGTGAGTGAGCAGTTCTTC.

This clonotype was counted between two and nine times. The rearrangement links TRBV18 to TRBJ1-1; possibly TRBD1 for D (5 bases). Trimming left V 5 bases short and J 0 bases short, with 13 bases between. CDR1 and CDR2 (germline): KGHSH, LQKENI. The CDR3 length is 15 residues. CDR3 sequence (DNA): TGTGCCAGCTCAACGAGGGGTGACATGAACACTGAAGCTTTCTTT. This codes for CASSTRGDMNTEAFF.

This clonotype was recorded a few times. V gene TRBV9 combines with J gene TRBJ2-7; a possible D gene is TRBD1 (6 bases). V was cut by 5 bases and J by 3 bases, with 18 bases left in between. The CDR3 runs 15 residues. Germline CDR1 SGDLS, CDR2 YYNGEE. The CDR3: CASSRQASSFYEQYF. The CDR3, as DNA: TGTGCCAGCAGTCGACAGGCCTCCTCATTCTACGAGCAGTACTTC. The variable domain in full, completed from reference TRBV9 and TRBJ2-7, reads DSGVTQTPKHLITATGQRVTLRCSPRSGDLSVYWYQQSLDQGLQFLIQYYNGEERAKGNILERFSAQQFPDLHSELNLSSLELGDSALYFCASSRQASSFYEQYFGPGTRLTVT.